This T cell receptor (beta chain) appears in the sequencing data of a study of blood T cell repertoires in COVID-19. This CDR3 is built from 13 residues. Trimming took 1 base from V and 8 from J, leaving 11 bases between them. Germline V gene sequence: CDR1 KGHSH, CDR2 LQKENI. Clones were read by immunoSEQ multiplex PCR, and TCRdb kept only the in-frame ones, dropping some. The sample yields 120,000 to 150,000 clones, roughly 79% seen once. The sample was peripheral blood. The sequence was obtained from a human donor with acute or convalescent COVID-19. The donor label of this sample is uncertain. The rearrangement links TRBV18 to TRBJ1-2, with D unresolved. The CDR3 reads CASSPREEGGYTF. The DNA for the CDR3 is TGTGCCAGCTCACCACGGGAAGAGGGCGGCTACACCTTC.